This TCR beta chain derives from a study of blood T cell repertoires in COVID-19. The authors' processing: Amplification from reference gene primers served as the basis for estimated nucleated cell counts. Produced via immunoSEQ multiplex PCR; TCRdb's table is partial and in-frame only. The V and J calls and the clone size are those of that table, but D and trimming were determined from the DNA. The table has around 370,000 clones, around 87% seen once; the top ten hold 6% to 7.5%. The CDR3 is made up of 16 amino acids. Looked up from germline, CDR1 is LNHDA and CDR2 is SQIVND (reference sequence). Germline trimming cut 7 bases from V and 3 bases from J; bases unmatched to any gene: 11.

V is TRBV19 and J is TRBJ1-3; 8 bases are shared with TRBD1. Sequencing was carried out using peripheral blood. The receptor was derived from a man between 18 and 29 years old with active or convalescent COVID-19. CDR3 coding DNA: TGTGCCAGTACCACTCGGGACAGGTCTTTTGGAAACACCATATATTTT. Encoded protein: CASTTRDRSFGNTIYF. The variable domain in full, with the rest retrieved from reference TRBV19 and TRBJ1-3, is DGGITQSPKYLFRKEGQNVTLSCEQNLNHDAMYWYRQDPGQGLRLIYYSQIVNDFQKGDIAEGYSVSREKKESFPLTVTSAQKNPTAFYLCASTTRDRSFGNTIYFGEGSWLTVV.